A single sample is the source of the 20 T cell receptor beta chains below, sequenced in a study of T-cell memory formation after mild COVID-19. TCRdb analysed the 5' RACE reads with MiXCR anew, one entry per CDR3 protein. The sample contains under 600,000 distinct CDR3 sequences, less than 25% of which appear only once. Sequenced: PBMCs or a T cell subset sorted from them (not recorded which). The receptor set was obtained from an adult woman who had mild COVID-19 (a few samples of this study predate the infection). Cell type and time point are not known.

This clonotype turned up a few times. CDR3 bases: TGTGCCAGTAGTCTCCAACCAGACAGCCCCTATGGCTACACCTTC. Protein product: CASSLQPDSPYGYTF. The rearrangement uses TRBV19 and TRBJ1-2, with D possibly TRBD1 on 5 matching bases. Trimming removed 5 bases at V and 4 bases at J, with 17 bases between. Germline lookup yields CDR1 LNHDA and CDR2 SQIVND (reference sequence). The CDR3 loop spans 15 amino acids.

The rearrangement joins TRBV18 to TRBJ1-2, with TRBD1 matching over 7 bases. The CDR3 runs 14 residues. V trimming: 3 bases; J trimming: 6 bases; junction bases outside the gene matches: 7. Germline CDR1 and CDR2: KGHSH and LQKENI. DNA of the CDR3: TGTGCCAGCTCACCCTTCGACAGGGTGGATGGCTACACCTTC. Amino acid sequence: CASSPFDRVDGYTF. The entire variable domain, with the rest obtained from reference TRBV18 and TRBJ1-2, is as follows: NAGVMQNPRHLVRRRGQEARLRCSPMKGHSHVYWYRQLPEEGLKFMVYLQKENIIDESGMPKERFSAEFPKEGPSILRIQQVVRGDSAAYFCASSPFDRVDGYTFGSGTRLTVV.

The gene calls are TRBV2 and TRBJ2-2; perhaps TRBD1 as D (6 bases). The CDR3 sequence is 15 residues long. The V gene lost 6 bases and the J gene lost 7 bases, with 18 bases spanning the gap. Germline CDR1 and CDR2: SNHLY and FYNNEI. Here the CDR3 DNA reads TGTGCCAGCAGGGTAGACCCCACAGGGTTCGGGGAGCTGTTTTTT. It translates to CASRVDPTGFGELFF.

There are many counts of this clonotype. This chain links TRBV7-9 with TRBJ2-3; D might be TRBD1 (5 bases). In germline, CDR1 is SEHNR, CDR2 FQNEAQ (reference sequence). This CDR3 contains 15 residues. The germline V and J ends were trimmed by 4 bases and 0 bases, with 11 bases remaining between them. Here the CDR3 DNA reads TGTGCCAGCAGCTCCACAGGTACTAGCACAGATACGCAGTATTTT. Its protein is CASSSTGTSTDTQYF.

CDR3 loop: CASSLAGGGVEQFF. In nucleotides, the CDR3 is TGTGCCAGCAGCTTAGCGGGAGGGGGTGTTGAGCAGTTCTTC. The chain has TRBV3-1 and TRBJ2-1; 11 nucleotides match TRBD2. The germline gives CDR1 LGHDT, CDR2 YNNKEL (reference sequence). V was clipped by 5 bases and J by 9 bases; unmatched bases: 6. This CDR3 spans 14 amino acids.

This clonotype turned up a few times. This chain connects TRBV7-9 to TRBJ2-3; 10 bases map to TRBD2. V was pared by 2 bases and J by 4 bases, with 6 bases of the junction left unmatched. Looked up from germline, CDR1 is SEHNR and CDR2 is FQNEAQ (reference sequence). The CDR3 has 16 amino acids. The CDR3 sequence: CASSLRVTSGSDTQYF. The CDR3 DNA reads as TGTGCCAGCAGCTTAAGGGTGACTAGCGGGTCAGATACGCAGTATTTT. The full variable domain, with the rest looked up from reference TRBV7-9 and TRBJ2-3, is DTGVSQNPRHKITKRGQNVTFRCDPISEHNRLYWYRQTLGQGPEFLTYFQNEAQLEKSRLLSDRFSAERPKGSFSTLEIQRTEQGDSAMYLCASSLRVTSGSDTQYFGPGTRLTVL.

The chain links TRBV7-3 to TRBJ2-2; 12 bases agree with TRBD2. The CDR3 is made up of 15 amino acids. Germline V lookup: CDR1 SGHTA, CDR2 FQGTGA. The ends lost 7 bases at V and 5 bases at J; junction bases unmatched: 5. The DNA of the CDR3 is TGTGCCAGCACCTTGGGGACTAGCGGGACCGGGGAGCTGTTTTTT. The encoded protein is CASTLGTSGTGELFF.

This clonotype turned up a few times. This chain joins TRBV5-1 and TRBJ1-2; tentative D call: TRBD1 (6 bases). The CDR3 contains 16 residues. The V end lost 0 bases, the J end lost 7 bases, and 19 bases lay between the germline ends. CDR1 is SGHRS and CDR2 is YFSETQ in the germline V gene. The CDR3 protein is CASSLDPGGNLGGYTF. In DNA, the CDR3 is TGCGCCAGCAGCTTGGACCCCGGGGGCAATTTAGGTGGCTACACCTTC.

CDR3 sequence: CATRGGRAGELFF. The CDR3 DNA follows: TGTGCCACCCGCGGGGGGCGTGCCGGGGAGCTGTTTTTT. The rearrangement joins TRBV24-1 to TRBJ2-2; 8 bases are shared with TRBD2. The CDR3 sequence is 13 residues long. CDR1 is KGHDR, CDR2 SFDVKD, per germline. V lost 9 bases and J lost 6; bases outside the gene matches: 5.

The chain links TRBV3-1 to TRBJ2-7; D uncertain. Germline CDR1 reads LGHDT; CDR2 reads YNNKEL (reference sequence). Trimming pared 1 base from V and 3 bases from J, leaving 4 bases between. The CDR3 loop spans 12 amino acids. CDR3 bases: TGTGCCAGCAGCCAAGTCAACTACGAGCAGTACTTC. This codes for CASSQVNYEQYF.

The chain links TRBV6-5 to TRBJ2-5, with D perhaps TRBD1 or TRBD2 (5 bases each). V shed 3 bases and J shed 8 bases, with 19 bases lying between them. Germline V gene lookup returns CDR1 MNHEY and CDR2 SVGAGI. The CDR3 covers 15 residues. CDR3 loop: CASSYRGAPGGTQYF. Written as DNA, the CDR3 is TGTGCCAGCAGTTATCGAGGGGCCCCTGGGGGAACCCAGTACTTC.

The CDR3 DNA follows: TGTGCCACCAGTGATCATTGGACAGGGTCGGCTTTCTTT. As protein: CATSDHWTGSAFF. The genes are TRBV24-1 and TRBJ1-1; TRBD1 matches at 8 bases. With 3 bases clipped from V and 11 bases from J, the junction kept 7 bases outside the gene matches. The germline V gene has CDR1 KGHDR and CDR2 SFDVKD. This CDR3 has 13 amino acids.

With regard to this clonotype: The junction differs from germline at one of its ends, possibly a read error. The V gene is TRBV7-7, the J gene TRBJ2-5; D possibly uses TRBD1 or TRBD2 (6 bases each). The CDR3 is 13 amino acids. Germline-derived CDR1 and CDR2 are SSHAT and FNYEAQ (reference sequence). CDR3 in amino acids: CASSPGGGQTQYF. The CDR3 DNA reads as TGTGCTAGCAGCCCTGGAGGGGGGCAGACCCAGTACTTC.

The chain recombines TRBV7-6 with TRBJ2-7; D unclear. The CDR3 consists of 14 residues. V gave up 5 bases and J gave up 3 bases, with 14 bases separating them. The germline CDR1 and CDR2 sequences are SGHVS and FNYEAQ. CDR3 amino acids: CASSHGGSGYEQYF. The DNA for the CDR3 is TGTGCCAGCAGCCACGGTGGGTCCGGCTACGAGCAGTACTTC. The full variable domain, with the rest looked up from reference TRBV7-6 and TRBJ2-7, is GAGVSQSPRYKVTKRGQDVALRCDPISGHVSLYWYRQALGQGPEFLTYFNYEAQQDKSGLPNDRFSAERPEGSISTLTIQRTEQRDSAMYRCASSHGGSGYEQYFGPGTRLTVT.

The chain couples TRBV11-2 to TRBJ2-1; a possible D gene is TRBD1 (5 bases). The CDR3 is 17 residues long. Germline assignment: CDR1 SGHAT and CDR2 FQNNGV. Between the trimmed V and J ends, which lost 5 bases and 4 bases, there was a span of 21 bases. Written as DNA, the CDR3 is TGTGCCAGCAGCACAGAACTCGACAGTCCGACTTACAATGAGCAGTTCTTC. Translation: CASSTELDSPTYNEQFF.

Only a few counts were recorded for this clonotype. The rearrangement uses TRBV25-1 and TRBJ1-2, with 7 positions matching TRBD1. Trimming took 3 bases from V and 6 from J; bases not matched to a gene: 4. CDR3 length equals 13 residues. The germline CDR1 and CDR2 sequences are MGHDK and SYGVNS. For the CDR3, the DNA is TGTGCCAGCAGTGAGAGGGGGCGAGATGGCTACACCTTC. Protein: CASSERGRDGYTF.

This rearrangement joins TRBV24-1 to TRBJ1-1; no clear D gene. The CDR3 has 14 amino acids. Germline CDR1 is KGHDR and CDR2 is SFDVKD. Trimming shortened V by 5 bases and J by 2 bases, and 11 bases separated the two germline ends. The CDR3 DNA sequence: TGTGCCACCAGTGGAAGCGACGGCAACACTGAAGCTTTCTTT. Amino acid sequence: CATSGSDGNTEAFF.

The gene calls are TRBV28 and TRBJ2-7; 7 bases are shared with TRBD1. The CDR3 has 15 amino acids. Unmatched junction bases numbered 11, after V lost 5 bases and J lost 4 bases. Per the germline V gene, CDR1 is MDHEN and CDR2 is SYDVKM. CDR3 bases: TGTGCCAGCAGTGCCCATAAACAGGGGAGTTACGAGCAGTACTTC. This sequence encodes CASSAHKQGSYEQYF.

This chain uses TRBV15 with TRBJ2-1; D is unclear. The V gene's germline CDR1 is LNHNV and CDR2 YYDKDF (reference sequence). The CDR3 length is 13 residues. V was shortened by 2 bases and J by 7 bases, with 9 bases between the two germline ends. The CDR3 loop reads CATSRPRQNEQFF. In DNA, the CDR3 is TGTGCCACCAGCAGACCCCGCCAGAATGAGCAGTTCTTC. Together with reference TRBV15 and TRBJ2-1, the CDR3 gives the full variable domain: DAMVIQNPRYQVTQFGKPVTLSCSQTLNHNVMYWYQQKSSQAPKLLFHYYDKDFNNEADTPDNFQSRRPNTSFCFLDIRSPGLGDTAMYLCATSRPRQNEQFFGPGTRLTVL.

This chain links TRBV29-1 with TRBJ1-1, with 10 nucleotides matching TRBD1. The junction had 11 bases not matched to a gene; V was cut back by 6 bases and J by 7 bases. The length of the CDR3 is 14 residues. Germline assignment: CDR1 SQVTM and CDR2 ANQGSEA. Written as DNA, the CDR3 is TGCAGCGTAGAGGGTCGACAGGGGGCAATTGAAGCTTTCTTT. Translated: CSVEGRQGAIEAFF. Full variable domain (outside the CDR3, taken from reference TRBV29-1 and TRBJ1-1): SAVISQKPSRDICQRGTSLTIQCQVDSQVTMMFWYRQQPGQSLTLIATANQGSEATYESGFVIDKFPISRPNLTFSTLTVSNMSPEDSSIYLCSVEGRQGAIEAFFGQGTRLTVV.